This T cell receptor (beta chain) was found in a study of CD8+ T cells in alopecia areata. RNA was isolated and reverse transcribed to cDNA, the sequencing template. Assay used: immunoSEQ multiplex PCR; TCRdb lists only in-frame clones, some missing. The table includes around 200,000 clones, roughly 50% detected once. Germline trimming cut 0 bases from V and 4 bases from J; bases unmatched to any gene: 4. CDR3 length equals 14 residues. Germline V gives CDR1 SGDLS, CDR2 YYNGEE. Treatment reported: oral pan-JAK inhibitor, 5-10 mg twice daily. Sample: CD8+ T cells sorted from blood, taken at week 24, from a patient treated with tofacitinib. The V gene is TRBV9, the J gene TRBJ2-7; 7 bases agree with TRBD1. The sequence came from a human donor with alopecia areata. The CDR3 DNA reads TGTGCCAGCAGCGTAGGGGACAGTGCTTACGAGCAGTACTTC. Amino acids: CASSVGDSAYEQYF.